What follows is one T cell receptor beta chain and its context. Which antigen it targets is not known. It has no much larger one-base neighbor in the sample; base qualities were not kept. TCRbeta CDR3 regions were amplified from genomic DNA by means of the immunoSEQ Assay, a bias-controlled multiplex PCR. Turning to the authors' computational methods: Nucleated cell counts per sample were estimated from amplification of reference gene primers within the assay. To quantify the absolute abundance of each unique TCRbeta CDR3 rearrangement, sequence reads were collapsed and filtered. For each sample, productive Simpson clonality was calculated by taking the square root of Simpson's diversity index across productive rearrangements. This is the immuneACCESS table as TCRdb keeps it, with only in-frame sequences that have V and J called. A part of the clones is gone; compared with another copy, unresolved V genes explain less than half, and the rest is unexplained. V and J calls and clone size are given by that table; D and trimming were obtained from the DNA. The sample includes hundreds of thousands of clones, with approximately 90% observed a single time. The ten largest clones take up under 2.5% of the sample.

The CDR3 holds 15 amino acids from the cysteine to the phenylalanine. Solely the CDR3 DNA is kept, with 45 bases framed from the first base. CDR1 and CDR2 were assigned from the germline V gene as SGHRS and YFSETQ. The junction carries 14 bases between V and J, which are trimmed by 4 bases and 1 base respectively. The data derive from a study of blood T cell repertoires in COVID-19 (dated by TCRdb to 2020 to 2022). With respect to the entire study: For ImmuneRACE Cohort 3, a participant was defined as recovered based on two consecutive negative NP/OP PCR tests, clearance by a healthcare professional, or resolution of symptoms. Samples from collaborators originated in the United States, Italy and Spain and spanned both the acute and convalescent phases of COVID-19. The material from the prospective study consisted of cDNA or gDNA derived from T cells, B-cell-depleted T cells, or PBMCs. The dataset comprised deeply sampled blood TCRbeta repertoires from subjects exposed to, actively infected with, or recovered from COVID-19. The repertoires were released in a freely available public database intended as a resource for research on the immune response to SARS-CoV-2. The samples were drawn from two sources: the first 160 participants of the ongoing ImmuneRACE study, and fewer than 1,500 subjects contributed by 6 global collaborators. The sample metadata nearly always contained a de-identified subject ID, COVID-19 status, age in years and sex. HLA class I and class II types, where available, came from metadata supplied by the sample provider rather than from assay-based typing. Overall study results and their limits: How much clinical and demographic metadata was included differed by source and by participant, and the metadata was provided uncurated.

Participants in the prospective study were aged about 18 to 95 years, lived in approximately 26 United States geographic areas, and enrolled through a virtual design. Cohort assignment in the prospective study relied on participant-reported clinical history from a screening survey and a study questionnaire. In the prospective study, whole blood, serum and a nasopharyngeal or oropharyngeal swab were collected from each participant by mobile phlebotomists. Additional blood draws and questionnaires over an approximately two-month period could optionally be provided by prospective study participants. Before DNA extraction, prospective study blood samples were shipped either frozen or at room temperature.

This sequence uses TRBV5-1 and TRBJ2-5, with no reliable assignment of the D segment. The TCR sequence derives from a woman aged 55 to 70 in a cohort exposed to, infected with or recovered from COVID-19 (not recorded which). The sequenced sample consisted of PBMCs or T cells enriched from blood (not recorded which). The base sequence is TGCGCCAGCAGCCCCTCCTATCAGCGCCAAGAGACCCAGTACTTC. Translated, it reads CASSPSYQRQETQYF.